This is a list of T cell receptor beta chains from one sample in a study of T-cell memory formation after mild COVID-19. TCRdb ran MiXCR on the 5' RACE reads and lists one entry per CDR3 protein. Counted here are fewer than 700,000 distinct CDR3 sequences, about a sixth occurring once; the ten biggest clones make up approximately 12%. The sequencing sample was made of PBMCs or a T cell subset sorted from them (not recorded which). The receptors were sampled from an adult woman who had mild COVID-19 (a few samples of this study predate the infection). Cell type and time point are not known. Both conserved end residues are part of each CDR3. The order of the fields is V gene, clone size, D gene, J gene, CDR3 DNA, CDR3 protein. D genes are given only for firm matches. Clone size is stated in some rows and not others, as once, few, many or a class when expanded.

>TRBV6-4|NA|NA|TRBJ1-1
TGTGCCAGCAGCTACAAAGCCGTACAGGAGCACACTGAAGCTTTCTTT
CASSYKAVQEHTEAFF
>TRBV4-2|NA|TRBD2|TRBJ2-4
TGTGCCAGCAGCCTGGGGGGGGGAGCCAAAAACATTCAGTACTTC
CASSLGGGAKNIQYF
>TRBV6-6|NA|NA|TRBJ1-1
TGTGCCAGCACTCCCATGGGGGGGAACACTGAAGCTTTCTTT
CASTPMGGNTEAFF
>TRBV4-2|NA|NA|TRBJ1-2
TGTGCCAGCAGCCAAGAGTGGGGTGGCTACACCTTC
CASSQEWGGYTF
>TRBV12-5|NA|NA|TRBJ2-3
TGTGCTAGTGGTCCCGAGGCTATACTAAAACTGGTAGATACGCAGTATTTT
CASGPEAILKLVDTQYF
>TRBV7-9|few|NA|TRBJ1-3
TGTGCCAGCAGCCCGCTGGTGGGAGTAAGAAACACCATATATTTT
CASSPLVGVRNTIYF
>TRBV5-1|NA|NA|TRBJ1-1
TGCGCCAGCAGCTTATTCGAGCAGGGGAGCACTGAAGCTTTCTTT
CASSLFEQGSTEAFF
>TRBV30|NA|NA|TRBJ2-2
TGTGCCTGGAGTAGCAGTATCGGGGAGCTGTTTTTT
CAWSSSIGELFF
>TRBV3-1|NA|NA|TRBJ1-1
TGTGCCAGCAGCCATTTTTCAGGGTATCGGGACACTGAAGCTTTCTTT
CASSHFSGYRDTEAFF
>TRBV7-8|few|NA|TRBJ2-5
TGTGCCAGCAGCCCCGAAGGGGGGGCCTCAGAGACCCAGTACTTC
CASSPEGGASETQYF
>TRBV12-3/TRBV12-4|many|NA|TRBJ2-7
TGTGCCAGCAGCCCGCAGGGGACGGGGTACGAGCAGTACTTC
CASSPQGTGYEQYF
>TRBV19|few|TRBD1|TRBJ1-1
TGTGCCAGTAGTCCAGACAGGGGGCGAGGAACTGAAGCTTTCTTT
CASSPDRGRGTEAFF
>TRBV12-3/TRBV12-4|few|NA|TRBJ2-5
TGTGCCAGCAGTTTTAGGGCTAGCGTTGCGGAGACCCAGTACTTC
CASSFRASVAETQYF
>TRBV30|NA|NA|TRBJ1-5
TGTGCCTGGACCTCTGGACGGATCCCCAATCAGCCCCAGCATTTT
CAWTSGRIPNQPQHF
>TRBV7-9|few|TRBD1|TRBJ2-5
TGTGCCAGTTCCCGGGACAGCATGCAAGAGACCCAGTACTTC
CASSRDSMQETQYF
>TRBV7-9|many|NA|TRBJ2-2
TGTGCCAGCAGCCAGGCCACCGGGGAGCTGTTTTTT
CASSQATGELFF
>TRBV5-6|NA|TRBD2|TRBJ2-7
TGTGCCAGCAGCTTGTGGGGGGCCCAGACTAGCGGGAGACACGAGCAGTACTTC
CASSLWGAQTSGRHEQYF
>TRBV4-1|NA|NA|TRBJ1-1
TGCGCCAGCAGCCAAGAGTGGTCCGTGCTTGAAGCTTTCTTT
CASSQEWSVLEAFF
>TRBV9|NA|TRBD1|TRBJ1-2
TGTGCCAGCAGCGGTCCCGGGACAGGGGGCTTCTATGGCTACACCTTC
CASSGPGTGGFYGYTF
>TRBV4-2|NA|TRBD1|TRBJ2-5
TGTGCCAGCAGCCAAGATAACAGGGGTGTGGGGAAGACCCAGTACTTC
CASSQDNRGVGKTQYF
>TRBV5-8|few|NA|TRBJ1-5
TGTGCCAGCAGCTCGACAGATTATAGCAATCAGCCCCAGCATTTT
CASSSTDYSNQPQHF
>TRBV3-2|few|NA|TRBJ2-6
TGTGCCAGCAGCCAAATTCGACGGAGACACTCTGGGGCCAACGTCCTGACTTTC
CASSQIRRRHSGANVLTF
>TRBV20-1|NA|TRBD1|TRBJ1-2
TGCAGTGCTAGAACTTTGGGACAGGGCGGGGTGTCCTATGGCTACACCTTC
CSARTLGQGGVSYGYTF
>TRBV6-5|few|NA|TRBJ2-2
TGTGCCAGCAGTTTCCCGGGACGGGCAAACACCGGGGAGCTGTTTTTT
CASSFPGRANTGELFF
>TRBV30|NA|NA|TRBJ2-2
TGTGCCTGGACAAGGAACACCGGGGAGCTGTTTTTT
CAWTRNTGELFF
>TRBV9|few|NA|TRBJ1-2
TGTGCCAGCAGCGTAGTGGAAGCAGGATATGGCTACACCTTC
CASSVVEAGYGYTF
>TRBV2|NA|NA|TRBJ2-7
TGTGCCAGCAGTGAAACAGGGTTCTCCTACGAGCAGTACTTC
CASSETGFSYEQYF
>TRBV12-3/TRBV12-4|NA|NA|TRBJ1-5
TGTGCCAGCAGTTTCGACAGGTCGAGGCAGCCCCAGCATTTT
CASSFDRSRQPQHF
>TRBV20-1|few|NA|TRBJ2-5
TGCAGTGCTGGACACAGGGAAGAGACCCAGTACTTC
CSAGHREETQYF
>TRBV7-9|NA|NA|TRBJ2-7
TGTGCCAGCAGCTTAGACGGAACCCCCTACGAGCAGTACTTC
CASSLDGTPYEQYF
>TRBV15|few|TRBD1|TRBJ1-6
TGTGCCACCAGCAGAGAGGGACAGGGTAATTCACCCCTCCACTTT
CATSREGQGNSPLHF
>TRBV10-3|NA|NA|TRBJ1-1
TGTGCCATCGGTGGGTCCGCTGGGTCGAACACTGAAGCTTTCTTT
CAIGGSAGSNTEAFF
>TRBV15|few|TRBD1|TRBJ2-2
TGTGCCACCAGCAGAGGCGGGACAGGGAACACCGGGGAGCTGTTTTTT
CATSRGGTGNTGELFF
>TRBV7-9|NA|TRBD1|TRBJ1-4
TGTGCCAGCAGCTTAAGGCTTGGACAGGGAGACGCAACTAATGAAAAACTGTTTTTT
CASSLRLGQGDATNEKLFF
>TRBV29-1|NA|TRBD1|TRBJ1-1
TGCAGCGTTGAAGAGATGGACAGGGACACTGAAGCTTTCTTT
CSVEEMDRDTEAFF
>TRBV27|NA|NA|TRBJ2-2
TGTGCCAGCAGAACAACAGGGTCAGCCGGGGAGCTGTTTTTT
CASRTTGSAGELFF
>TRBV11-3|few|NA|TRBJ2-3
TGTGCCAGCAGCTTAAGTTTTGGGGAGACGCGCACAGATACGCAGTATTTT
CASSLSFGETRTDTQYF
>TRBV15|NA|TRBD1|TRBJ1-2
TGTGCCACCAGCAGAGACGGGACAGGAACGACTAACTATGGCTACACCTTC
CATSRDGTGTTNYGYTF
>TRBV2|many|NA|TRBJ2-2
TGTGCCAGCAGTGGGTTGAAAGTTAACACCGGGGAGCTGTTTTTT
CASSGLKVNTGELFF
>TRBV28|few|NA|TRBJ2-7
TGTGCCAGCAGCCCCGGAAGGACGCTGGACGAGCAGTACTTC
CASSPGRTLDEQYF
>TRBV25-1|many|NA|TRBJ2-1
TGTGCCAAACCCTTGGTAGCGGCAAACAATGAGCAGTTCTTC
CAKPLVAANNEQFF
>TRBV20-1|few|NA|TRBJ2-5
TGCAGTGCTAGAGACGTCTCCGAAAGAGGGACCCAGTACTTC
CSARDVSERGTQYF
>TRBV9|few|NA|TRBJ1-1
TGTGCCAGCAGCGTAGCTGACAACACTGAAGCTTTCTTT
CASSVADNTEAFF
>TRBV13|NA|NA|TRBJ1-2
TGTGCCAGCAGCGTACTCCTAACGCCCTATGGCTACACCTTC
CASSVLLTPYGYTF
>TRBV7-6|few|NA|TRBJ2-3
TGTGCCAGCAGCTTAGCCCGAGGGAAGGGCACAGATACGCAGTATTTT
CASSLARGKGTDTQYF
>TRBV10-3|many|TRBD2|TRBJ2-1
TGTGCCATCAGTGAGTCTAGGGCTAGCGGGGTTCCGAGCTCCTACAATGAGCAGTTCTTC
CAISESRASGVPSSYNEQFF
>TRBV11-1|NA|NA|TRBJ2-1
TGTGCCAGCAGCTACCGGGACTTCTCCTACAATGAGCAGTTCTTC
CASSYRDFSYNEQFF
>TRBV7-2|NA|TRBD2|TRBJ2-2
TGTGCCAGTCTGAGGGGACTAGCGGGAGTGGGCGGGGAGCTGTTTTTT
CASLRGLAGVGGELFF